This TCR beta chain was sequenced for a study of CD8+CD57+ T cells in acquired aplastic anemia. For the study at large: DNA recovered from sorted CD4+ and CD8+ cells had a mean of around 3.2 ug. The study's findings and limits: Patients and controls had in common some 30 CD8+ CDR3 sequences.

Points on this clonotype: As yet, its antigen is unknown.

CDR3 and TCR beta VDJ profiling relied on a genomic DNA template. TCRdb reprocessed the reads via MiXCR and lists one record per CDR3 protein. The repertoire holds around 180,000 distinct CDR3 sequences, around 48% seen once, with about 1.8% in the top ten. Flow cytometry had shown expanded CD8+CD57+ cells in the patients chosen for sequencing. All patients had severe acquired aplastic anemia. Germline V gene data show CDR1 as ENHRY and CDR2 as SYGVKD. The junction had 9 bases not matched to a gene; V was cut back by 6 bases and J by 4 bases. The CDR3 is 15 residues long. The sequence came from a human donor with aplastic anemia. Sequenced input: sorted CD4+, CD8+, or CD8+CD57+ T cells (not recorded which) from PBMCs. This rearrangement joins TRBV10-3 to TRBJ2-5; 9 bases line up with TRBD2. The CDR3 DNA is TGTGCCATCAGCGCCGGGCTAGCGGGACTAGAGACCCAGTACTTC. It translates to CAISAGLAGLETQYF.